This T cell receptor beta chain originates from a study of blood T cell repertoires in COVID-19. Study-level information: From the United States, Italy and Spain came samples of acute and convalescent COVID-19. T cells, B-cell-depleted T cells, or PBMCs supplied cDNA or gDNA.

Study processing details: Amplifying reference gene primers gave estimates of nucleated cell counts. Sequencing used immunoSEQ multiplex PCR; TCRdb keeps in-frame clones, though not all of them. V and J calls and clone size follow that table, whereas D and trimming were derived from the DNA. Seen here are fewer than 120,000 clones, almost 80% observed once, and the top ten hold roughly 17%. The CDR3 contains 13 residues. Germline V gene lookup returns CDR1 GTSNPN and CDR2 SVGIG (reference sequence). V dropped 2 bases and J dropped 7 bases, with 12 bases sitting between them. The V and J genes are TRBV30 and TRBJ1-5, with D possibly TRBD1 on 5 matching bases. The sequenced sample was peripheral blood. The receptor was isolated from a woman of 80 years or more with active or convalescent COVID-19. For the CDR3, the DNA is TGTGCCTGGAGTCAAAGGGGCCGGCAGCCCCAGCATTTT. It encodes CAWSQRGRQPQHF.